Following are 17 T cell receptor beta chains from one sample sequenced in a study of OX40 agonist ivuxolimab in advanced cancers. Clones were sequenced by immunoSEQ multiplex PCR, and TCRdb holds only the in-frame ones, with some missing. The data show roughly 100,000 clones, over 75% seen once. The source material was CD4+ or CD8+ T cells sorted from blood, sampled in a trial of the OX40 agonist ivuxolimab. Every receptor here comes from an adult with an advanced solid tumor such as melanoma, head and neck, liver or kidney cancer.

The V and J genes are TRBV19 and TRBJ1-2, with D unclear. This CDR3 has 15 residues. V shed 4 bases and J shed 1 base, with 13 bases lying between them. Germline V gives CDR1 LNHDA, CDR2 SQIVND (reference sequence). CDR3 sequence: CASSSGLLRNYGYTF. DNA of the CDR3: TGTGCCAGTAGTAGCGGCCTGCTACGTAACTATGGCTACACCTTC.

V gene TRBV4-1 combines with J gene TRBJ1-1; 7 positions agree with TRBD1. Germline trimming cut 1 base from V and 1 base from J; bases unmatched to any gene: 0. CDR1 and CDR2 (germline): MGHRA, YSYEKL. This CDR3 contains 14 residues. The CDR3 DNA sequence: TGCGCCAGCAGCCAAGGGGACAGGAACACTGAAGCTTTCTTT. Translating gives CASSQGDRNTEAFF.

CDR3 protein: CASSLWRQTYGYTF. CDR3 sequence (DNA): TGTGCCAGCAGCCTCTGGAGACAGACTTATGGCTACACCTTC. This chain joins TRBV5-6 and TRBJ1-2; D perhaps matches TRBD1 (5 bases). Trimming pared 4 bases from V and 5 bases from J, leaving 15 bases between. Germline CDR1 reads SGHDT; CDR2 reads YYEEEE. The CDR3 has 14 residues.

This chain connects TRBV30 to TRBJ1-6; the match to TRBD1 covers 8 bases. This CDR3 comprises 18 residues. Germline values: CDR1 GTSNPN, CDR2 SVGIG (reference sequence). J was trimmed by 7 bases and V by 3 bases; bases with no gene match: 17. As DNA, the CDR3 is TGTGCCTGGAGGCGTTACTCCGCCGGTTCAGGGGGCAATTCACCCCTCCACTTT. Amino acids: CAWRRYSAGSGGNSPLHF.

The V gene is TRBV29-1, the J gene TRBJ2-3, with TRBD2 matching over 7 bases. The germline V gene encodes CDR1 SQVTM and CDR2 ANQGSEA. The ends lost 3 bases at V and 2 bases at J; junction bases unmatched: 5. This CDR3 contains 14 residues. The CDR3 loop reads CSVDPGGPTDTQYF. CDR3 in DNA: TGCAGCGTTGATCCGGGGGGACCCACAGATACGCAGTATTTT.

The CDR3 DNA sequence: TGCGCCAGCAGCCAAGAAGGCGGATTTAATCAGCCCCAGCATTTT. This codes for CASSQEGGFNQPQHF. The J gene is TRBJ1-5, the V gene TRBV4-1, with unresolved D. Per germline, CDR1 MGHRA and CDR2 YSYEKL. The CDR3 extends over 15 amino acids. V shed 0 bases and J shed 4 bases, with 10 bases lying between them.

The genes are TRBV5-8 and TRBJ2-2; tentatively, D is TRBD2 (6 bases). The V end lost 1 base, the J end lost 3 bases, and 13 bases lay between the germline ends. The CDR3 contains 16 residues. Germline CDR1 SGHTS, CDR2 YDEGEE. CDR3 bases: TGTGCCAGCAGCTTGAATTGGACGGGGGACACCGGGGAGCTGTTTTTT. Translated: CASSLNWTGDTGELFF.

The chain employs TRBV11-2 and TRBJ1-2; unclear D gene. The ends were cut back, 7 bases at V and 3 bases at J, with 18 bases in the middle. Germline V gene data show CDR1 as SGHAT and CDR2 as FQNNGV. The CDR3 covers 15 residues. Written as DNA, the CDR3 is TGTGCCAGCACCTCCCTCCGGGCGACCGACTATGGCTACACCTTC. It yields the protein CASTSLRATDYGYTF.

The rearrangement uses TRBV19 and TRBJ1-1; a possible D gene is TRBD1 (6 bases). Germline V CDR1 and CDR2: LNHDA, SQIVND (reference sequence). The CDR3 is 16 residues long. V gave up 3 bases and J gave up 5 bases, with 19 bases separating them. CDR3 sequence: CASSMGAGLRGTEAFF. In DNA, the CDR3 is TGTGCCAGTAGTATGGGGGCCGGCCTCCGAGGAACTGAAGCTTTCTTT.

CDR3 region: CASSQELAGANVLTF. CDR3 in DNA: TGCGCCAGCAGCCAAGAATTGGCTGGGGCCAACGTCCTGACTTTC. The chain combines TRBV4-3 with TRBJ2-6; D is unresolved. The CDR3 length is 15 residues. Looked up from germline, CDR1 is LGHNA and CDR2 is YSLEER. Deletions cut 0 bases from V and 2 bases from J, with 5 bases between.

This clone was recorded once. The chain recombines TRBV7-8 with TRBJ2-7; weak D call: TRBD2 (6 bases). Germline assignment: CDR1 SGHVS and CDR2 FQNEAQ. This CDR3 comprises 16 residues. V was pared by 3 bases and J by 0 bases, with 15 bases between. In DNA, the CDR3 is TGTGCCAGCAGCTTGGGAGGTAGGGGAAACTCCTACGAGCAGTACTTC. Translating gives CASSLGGRGNSYEQYF.

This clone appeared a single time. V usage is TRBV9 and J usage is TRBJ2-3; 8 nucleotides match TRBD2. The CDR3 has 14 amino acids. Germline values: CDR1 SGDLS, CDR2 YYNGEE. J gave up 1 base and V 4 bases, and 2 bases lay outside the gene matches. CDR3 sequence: CASSSGGGTDTQYF. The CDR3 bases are TGTGCCAGCAGCTCGGGGGGGGGCACAGATACGCAGTATTTT.

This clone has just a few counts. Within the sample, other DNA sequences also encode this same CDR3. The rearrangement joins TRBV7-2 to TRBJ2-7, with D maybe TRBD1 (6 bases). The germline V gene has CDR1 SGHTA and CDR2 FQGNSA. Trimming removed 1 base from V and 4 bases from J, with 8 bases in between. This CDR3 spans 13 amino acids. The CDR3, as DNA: TGTGCCAGCAGCTTAGGACAGGTTTACGAGCAGTACTTC. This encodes CASSLGQVYEQYF. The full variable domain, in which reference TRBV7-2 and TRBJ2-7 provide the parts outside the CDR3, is GAGVSQSPSNKVTEKGKDVELRCDPISGHTALYWYRQSLGQGLEFLIYFQGNSAPDKSGLPSDRFSAERTGGSVSTLTIQRTQQEDSAVYLCASSLGQVYEQYFGPGTRLTVT.

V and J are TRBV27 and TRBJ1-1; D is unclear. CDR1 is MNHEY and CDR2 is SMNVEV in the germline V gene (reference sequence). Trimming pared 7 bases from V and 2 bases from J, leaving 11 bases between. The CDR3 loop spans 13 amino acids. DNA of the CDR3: TGTGCCAGCATGGTCGCGCAAAACACTGAAGCTTTCTTT. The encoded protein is CASMVAQNTEAFF.

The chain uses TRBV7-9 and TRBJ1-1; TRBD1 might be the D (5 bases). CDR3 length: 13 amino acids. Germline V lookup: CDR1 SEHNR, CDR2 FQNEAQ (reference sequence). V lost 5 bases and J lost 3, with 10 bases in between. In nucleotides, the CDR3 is TGTGCCAGCAGCCGGGGGGAGGACACTGAAGCTTTCTTT. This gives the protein CASSRGEDTEAFF.

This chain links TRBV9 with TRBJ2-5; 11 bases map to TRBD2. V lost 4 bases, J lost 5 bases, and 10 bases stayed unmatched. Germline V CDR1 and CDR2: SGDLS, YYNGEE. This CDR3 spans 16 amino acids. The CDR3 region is CASSPYSGGAVETQYF. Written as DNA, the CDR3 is TGTGCCAGCAGCCCCTATAGCGGGGGGGCAGTTGAGACCCAGTACTTC.

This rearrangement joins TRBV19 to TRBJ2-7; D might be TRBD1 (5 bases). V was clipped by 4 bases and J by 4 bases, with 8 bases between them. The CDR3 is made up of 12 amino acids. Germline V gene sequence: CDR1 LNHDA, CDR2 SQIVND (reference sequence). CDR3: CASSNQGYEQYF. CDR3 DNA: TGTGCCAGTAGTAACCAGGGTTACGAGCAGTACTTC.